Each of the 26 T cell receptor beta chains below was sequenced from the same sample in a study of tumor and adjacent non-tumor tissue in lung cancer. TCRbeta libraries were built with three rounds of nested PCR, modified from ARM-PCR. Each CDR3 protein gets one entry after TCRdb re-called the multiplex PCR reads with MiXCR. The sample lists about 78,000 distinct CDR3 sequences, 80% to 85% occurring once. The template was RNA from unsorted bulk tissue. Sequences were obtained from lung tumor tissue. These receptors all come from a woman aged 45 to 65 with non-small cell lung cancer.

Comments on this clonotype: A read error may produce the germline difference seen at one junction end. V gene TRBV28 combines with J gene TRBJ2-5; perhaps TRBD1 as D (5 bases). CDR3 length: 15 residues. Germline loops: CDR1 MDHEN, CDR2 SYDVKM. In nucleotides, the CDR3 is TGTGCCAGCAGTTTACCGACAGAAAACCAAGAGACCCACTACTTC. Translation: CASSLPTENQETHYF.

Regarding this clonotype: One end of the junction fails to match germline, which may point to a read error. The chain carries TRBV5-1 and TRBJ1-1; maybe TRBD1 (5 bases). Germline CDR1 is SGHRS and CDR2 is YFSETQ. This CDR3 comprises 13 residues. In DNA, the CDR3 is TGTGCCATCAGCTTGGCAGGGATCACTGAAGCTTTCTTT. Protein product: CAISLAGITEAFF.

Concerning this clonotype: Since no conserved phenylalanine or tryptophan closes the CDR3, a read error is the likely cause. The DNA is omitted, as the CDR3 cannot be located on it reliably, and the CDR3 follows TCRdb's listing. The rearrangement uses TRBV28 and TRBJ1-6; the listed D gene, TRBD1, was not tested against the DNA. The CDR3 length is 15 residues, termini included. Germline loops: CDR1 MDHEN, CDR2 SYDVKM. The CDR3 protein is CASSSPRVRGSPPHY.

On this clonotype itself: One junction end disagrees with the germline gene, perhaps due to a read error. This chain joins TRBV4-1 and TRBJ2-7; D remains unclear. This CDR3 has 14 residues. The V gene's germline CDR1 is MGHRA and CDR2 YSYEKL. CDR3 sequence: CASSKEPTTYEQYF. DNA for the CDR3: TGCGCCAGCAGCAAAGAGCCCACTACCTACGAGCAGTACTTC.

Worth noting for this clonotype: The germline gene is not matched at one end of the junction; a read error may be the cause. The chain is built from TRBV20-1 and TRBJ2-5; 7 nucleotides align to TRBD2. The CDR3 spans 13 residues. CDR1 and CDR2 from the germline V gene are DFQATT and SNEGSKA (reference sequence). Here the CDR3 reads CSAGATGGGTQYF. CDR3 nucleotides: TGTAGTGCCGGGGCAACGGGGGGAGGGACCCAGTACTTC.

With respect to this clonotype: The junction shows a germline mismatch at one end, possibly a read error. The chain links TRBV4-3 to TRBJ2-6; D tentatively fits TRBD1 or TRBD2 (5 bases each). This CDR3 has 16 residues. Germline CDR1 is LGHNA and CDR2 is YSLEER. The CDR3 bases are TGCGCCAGCAGCCAAGAGACTACCCCTGGGGCCAACTTCCTGACTTTC. It specifies CASSQETTPGANFLTF.

In regard to this clonotype: Germline and junction disagree at one end, which may indicate a read error. The rearrangement uses TRBV6-6 and TRBJ1-1; D not certain. CDR1 and CDR2 (germline): MNHNY, SVGAGI (reference sequence). CDR3 size: 12 residues. The CDR3 DNA follows: TGTGCCAGCAGTCCCTTCAACACCGAAGGTTTCTTT. Translation gives CASSPFNTEGFF.

Note on this clonotype: Relative to the germline gene, one junction end is altered; a read error may explain this. The chain links TRBV12-3 or TRBV12-4 to TRBJ2-7; TRBD2 is a possible D gene (5 bases). The CDR3 spans 16 residues. The CDR3 loop is CASSTRGRDLPYEQYF. The CDR3 DNA reads TGTGCTAGCAGTACCCGAGGGAGAGACCTACCCTACGAGCAATACTTC.

Concerning this clonotype: An end of the junction differs from the germline gene, which may be a read error. The chain employs TRBV20-1 and TRBJ2-7; possible D gene TRBD1, 5 bases. Germline V lookup: CDR1 DFQATT, CDR2 SNEGSKA (reference sequence). The CDR3 has 13 amino acids. The CDR3 here is CCANRTDIYEQYF. CDR3 nucleotides: TGCTGTGCAAACCGAACGGACATCTACGAGCAGTACTTC.

This clonotype was seen a few times. The chain has TRBV7-3 and TRBJ2-2; the D is unclear. This CDR3 comprises 13 residues. Between the trimmed V and J ends, which lost 4 bases and 6 bases, there was a span of 9 bases. Germline V lookup: CDR1 SGHTA, CDR2 FQGTGA. Here the CDR3 reads CASSSINPGELFF. The CDR3 bases are TGTGCCAGCAGCTCCATTAACCCCGGGGAGCTGTTTTTT. Based on the CDR3 plus reference TRBV7-3 and TRBJ2-2, the full variable domain is GAGVSQTPSNKVTEKGKYVELRCDPISGHTALYWYRQSLGQGPEFLIYFQGTGAADDSGLPNDRFFAVRPEGSVSTLKIQRTERGDSAVYLCASSSINPGELFFGEGSRLTVL.

As regards this clonotype: One junction end disagrees with the germline gene, perhaps due to a read error. CDR3 amino acids: CASSYSGGPGYYGYTF. CDR3 sequence (DNA): TGTGCCAGCAGTTACTCGGGGGGCCCCGGCTACTATGGCTACACCTTT. The V gene is TRBV6-5, the J gene TRBJ1-2; D is perhaps TRBD1 (6 bases). This CDR3 is built from 16 residues. The V gene's germline CDR1 is MNHEY and CDR2 SVGAGI.

Comment on this clonotype: A read error may account for a junction end that differs from germline. J is TRBJ2-7 and V is TRBV11-3, with D possibly being TRBD1 (6 bases). Germline-derived CDR1 and CDR2 are SGHNT and YENEEA. CDR3 length equals 16 residues. The CDR3 region has the DNA TGTACCAGCAGTTTAGATCAGGACAGCTCCTTCTACGAGCAGTACTTC. Amino acid sequence: CTSSLDQDSSFYEQYF.

Regarding this clonotype: One end of the junction varies from germline; a read error may be responsible. V is TRBV11-1 and J is TRBJ2-5, with D perhaps being TRBD1 or TRBD2 (5 bases each). The CDR3 consists of 15 residues. The germline gives CDR1 SGHAT, CDR2 FQDESV (reference sequence). CDR3 loop: CTSSPGPAVQETQHF. In nucleotides, the CDR3 is TGTACCAGCAGCCCGGGACCAGCGGTTCAAGAGACCCAGCACTTC.

This clonotype showed up many times. The V gene is TRBV12-5, the J gene TRBJ2-1; TRBD2 agrees at 11 bases. CDR1 is LGHNT, CDR2 FRNRAP, per germline. The CDR3 has 14 amino acids. With 7 bases clipped from V and 15 bases from J, the junction kept 14 bases outside the gene matches. CDR3 amino acids: CASVATSGSAAWFF. The CDR3 DNA reads as TGTGCTAGTGTCGCCACTAGCGGGAGCGCGGCGTGGTTCTTC.

In regard to this clonotype: Germline and junction disagree at one end, which may indicate a read error. This chain uses TRBV4-2 with TRBJ2-6; TRBD1 is a possible D gene (5 bases). The CDR3 is 16 residues long. CDR1 is LGHNA and CDR2 is YNFKEQ in the germline V gene. The CDR3 nucleotides read TGTGCCAGCAGCCTATATCAGAGGCCTGGGGCCAACGTCCTGACCTTC. Amino acid sequence: CASSLYQRPGANVLTF.

The rearrangement uses TRBV20-1 and TRBJ1-5, with D possibly TRBD1 on 5 matching bases. The V and J ends lost 5 bases and 4 bases respectively, with 18 bases between them. CDR1 and CDR2 from the germline V gene are DFQATT and SNEGSKA (reference sequence). The CDR3 runs 15 residues. CDR3 residues: CSASYTGGGNQPQHF. CDR3 in DNA: TGCAGTGCTTCATACACAGGAGGAGGGAATCAGCCCCAGCATTTT.

The table lists this clonotype with a count of one. Its ends do not fully match the called genes, so a read error is possible. The CDR3 region is CSVSEQRFRETQYF. In nucleotides, the CDR3 is TGCAGCGTTTCAGAGCAGAGGTTCCGAGAGACGCAGTACTTC. The chain is built from TRBV29-1 and TRBJ2-5; D is ambiguous. Looked up from germline, CDR1 is SQVTM and CDR2 is ANQGSEA. The CDR3 has 14 residues.

This clonotype was observed a single time. The germline gene is not matched at one end of the junction; a read error may be the cause. The chain is built from TRBV4-1 and TRBJ2-1; TRBD1 agrees at 10 bases. CDR3 length equals 13 residues. CDR1 is MGHRA and CDR2 is YSYEKL in the germline V gene. The CDR3 bases are TGTGCCAGCAGCCAAGAGTGGACAGGGGGAGACTTATTC. It codes for CASSQEWTGGDLF.

With respect to this clonotype: Mismatch with germline at one junction end may stem from a read error. DNA of the CDR3: TGCAGCGTTAACCTTCCAGGCGTGAGAAGCTGCAATGAACAGTTCTTC. Its protein product is CSVNLPGVRSCNEQFF. V and J are TRBV29-1 and TRBJ2-1; no clear D gene. CDR1 is SQVTM, CDR2 ANQGSEA, per germline. The CDR3 loop spans 16 amino acids.

On this clonotype itself: The conserved phenylalanine or tryptophan is not found at the CDR3 terminus, so this likely reflects a read error. The genes are TRBV10-2 and TRBJ2-3; no clear D gene. CDR3 length equals 14 residues. Germline V lookup: CDR1 WSHSY, CDR2 SAAADI. CDR3 sequence: CASRSDPSTDTQYS. DNA of the CDR3: TGCGCCAGCAGATCGGACCCTTCCACAGATACTCAGTATTCT.

As regards this clonotype: Relative to the germline gene, one junction end is altered; a read error may explain this. V gene TRBV10-2 combines with J gene TRBJ2-5; no reliable D call. The CDR3 covers 11 residues. Germline V gives CDR1 WSHSY, CDR2 SAAADI. The CDR3 nucleotides are TGCCCCAGCAGACATGGGGAGACCCAGTACTTC. Translation gives CPSRHGETQYF.

About this clonotype itself: The conserved phenylalanine or tryptophan is not found at the CDR3 terminus, so this likely reflects a read error. The chain recombines TRBV12-3 or TRBV12-4 with TRBJ2-2; 7 positions match TRBD1. Trimming removed 6 bases from V and 6 bases from J; junction bases left unmatched: 7. The CDR3 totals 14 residues. This chain's CDR3 is CASSTTGIAGELFY. For the CDR3, the DNA is TGTGCCAGCAGCACGACAGGGATTGCCGGGGAGCTGTTTTAT.

A single count supports this clonotype. At one end, the junction sequence differs from germline, possibly due to a read error. In nucleotides, the CDR3 is TGCGCCGGCAGTGAGTTCTCCAGCGGTAGCGTCGACACCGGGGAGCTGCTTTTT. Its protein is CAGSEFSSGSVDTGELLF. The rearrangement links TRBV10-1 to TRBJ2-2, with D perhaps matching TRBD2 (5 bases). There are 18 residues in the CDR3. Germline loops: CDR1 WNHNN, CDR2 SYGVQD (reference sequence).

The DNA for the CDR3 is TGCGCCAGTCAGGGTATGGGAACTGAAGCTTTCTTT. This sequence encodes CASQGMGTEAFF. The rearrangement links TRBV10-2 to TRBJ1-1, with a weak D call TRBD1 (5 bases). CDR1 and CDR2 (germline): WSHSY, SAAADI. Between the trimmed V and J ends, which lost 9 bases and 5 bases, there was a span of 13 bases. This CDR3 is built from 12 residues.

This clonotype showed up just a few times. The V gene is TRBV20-1, the J gene TRBJ2-7; D gene uncertain. The CDR3 runs 14 residues. Between the trimmed V and J ends, which lost 6 bases and 4 bases, there was a span of 19 bases. The germline gives CDR1 DFQATT, CDR2 SNEGSKA (reference sequence). DNA for the CDR3: TGCAGTGCCACCAGAGACCCGGTCCAATACGAGCAGTACTTC. Translation gives CSATRDPVQYEQYF.

The table lists this clonotype with a count of one. One end of the junction is discordant with germline, which a read error may explain. V gene TRBV29-1 combines with J gene TRBJ2-1, with no clear D. Germline-derived CDR1 and CDR2 are SQVTM and ANQGSEA. This CDR3 region has 13 residues. CDR3: CSVNRKGNNEQLF. For the CDR3, the DNA is TGCAGTGTTAATAGGAAGGGCAACAATGAGCAGCTCTTC.